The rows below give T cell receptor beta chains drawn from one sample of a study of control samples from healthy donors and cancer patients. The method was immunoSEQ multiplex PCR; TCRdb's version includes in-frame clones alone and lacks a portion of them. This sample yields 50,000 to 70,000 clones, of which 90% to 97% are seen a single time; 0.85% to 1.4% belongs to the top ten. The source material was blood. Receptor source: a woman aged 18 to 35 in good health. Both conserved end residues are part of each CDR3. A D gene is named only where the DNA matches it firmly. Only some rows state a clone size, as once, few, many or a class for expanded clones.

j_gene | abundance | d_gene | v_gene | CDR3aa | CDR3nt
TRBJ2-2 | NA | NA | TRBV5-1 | CASSPPGELFF | TGCGCCAGCAGCCCCCCCGGGGAGCTGTTTTTT
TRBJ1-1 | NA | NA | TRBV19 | CASSIGRQKGF | TGTGCCAGTAGTATAGGGAGACAGAAAGGCTTT
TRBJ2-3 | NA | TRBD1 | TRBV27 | CASKTGGDTQYF | TGTGCCAGCAAAACAGGGGGGGATACGCAGTATTTT
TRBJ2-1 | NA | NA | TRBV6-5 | CASNPGGGGGDEQFF | TGTGCCAGCAACCCAGGGGGGGGCGGGGGAGATGAGCAGTTCTTC
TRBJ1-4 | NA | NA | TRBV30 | CAWNSVGGRGEKLFF | TGTGCCTGGAACAGTGTAGGGGGAAGAGGGGAAAAACTGTTTTTT
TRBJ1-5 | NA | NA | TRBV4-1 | CASSQGAGSNQPQHF | TGCGCCAGCAGCCAAGGGGCTGGTAGCAATCAGCCCCAGCATTTT
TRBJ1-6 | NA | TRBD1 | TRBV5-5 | CASSLAGQGVGNSPLHF | TGTGCCAGCAGCTTGGCCGGACAGGGTGTAGGTAATTCACCCCTCCACTTT
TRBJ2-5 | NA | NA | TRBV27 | CASKGGETQYF | TGTGCCAGCAAGGGGGGGGAGACCCAGTACTTC
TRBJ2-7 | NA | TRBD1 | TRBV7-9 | CASSPTKLGQGFYEQYF | TGTGCCAGCAGTCCAACGAAGTTGGGACAGGGGTTCTACGAGCAGTACTTC
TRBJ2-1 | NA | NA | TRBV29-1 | CSVEGSGIEQFF | TGCAGCGTTGAAGGTTCAGGGATTGAGCAGTTCTTC
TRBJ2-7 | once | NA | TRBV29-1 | CSVEGQPGGQYF | TGCAGCGTCGAGGGCCAACCCGGGGGGCAGTACTTC
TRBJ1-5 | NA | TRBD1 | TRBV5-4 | CASSPDRDSNQPQHF | TGTGCCAGCAGTCCGGACAGGGATAGCAATCAGCCCCAGCATTTT
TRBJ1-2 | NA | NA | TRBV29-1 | CSAQGGGNYGYTF | TGCAGCGCACAGGGAGGGGGAAACTATGGCTACACCTTC
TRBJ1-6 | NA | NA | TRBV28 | CASSLRRAGDNSPLHF | TGTGCCAGCAGTCTTCGCCGGGCCGGGGATAATTCACCCCTCCACTTT
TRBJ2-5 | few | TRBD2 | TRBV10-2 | CASRAGGLGSETQYF | TGCGCCAGCAGGGCCGGTGGACTAGGAAGTGAGACCCAGTACTTC
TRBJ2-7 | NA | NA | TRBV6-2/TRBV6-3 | CASSSWAGAGEQYF | TGTGCCAGCAGTAGTTGGGCGGGGGCCGGCGAGCAGTACTTC
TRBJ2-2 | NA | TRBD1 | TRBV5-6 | CASSPDRGRNTGELFF | TGTGCCAGCAGCCCCGACAGGGGACGTAACACCGGGGAGCTGTTTTTT
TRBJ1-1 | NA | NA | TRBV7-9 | CASSSPLDTEAFF | TGTGCCAGCAGCTCACCCCTGGACACTGAAGCTTTCTTT
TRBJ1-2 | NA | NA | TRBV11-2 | CASSLVYGGGYGYTF | TGTGCCAGCAGCTTAGTATATGGGGGGGGCTATGGCTACACCTTC
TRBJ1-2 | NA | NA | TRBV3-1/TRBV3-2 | CASSHVTEGGYTF | TGTGCCAGCAGCCATGTAACCGAGGGTGGCTACACCTTC
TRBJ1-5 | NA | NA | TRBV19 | CASNDGRQPQHF | TGTGCCAGTAATGACGGCAGGCAGCCCCAGCATTTT
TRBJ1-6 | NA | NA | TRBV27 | CASSGLGDSPLHF | TGTGCCAGCAGTGGGCTCGGCGATTCACCCCTCCACTTT
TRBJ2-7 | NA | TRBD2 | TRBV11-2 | CASSLGLAGAYEQYF | TGTGCCAGCAGCCTGGGACTAGCGGGGGCGTACGAGCAGTACTTC
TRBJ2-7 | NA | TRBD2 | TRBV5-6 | CASSFWTRYPYEQYF | TGTGCCAGCAGCTTTTGGACTAGATATCCCTACGAGCAGTACTTC
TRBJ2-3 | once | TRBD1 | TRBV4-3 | CASSQDGTVTDTQYF | TGCGCCAGCAGCCAAGACGGGACAGTTACAGATACGCAGTATTTT
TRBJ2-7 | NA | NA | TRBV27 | CASSLSEGQLLEQYF | TGTGCCAGCAGTTTATCGGAGGGACAGCTTCTCGAGCAGTACTTC
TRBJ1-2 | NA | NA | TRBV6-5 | CASRPLALLVSGYTF | TGTGCCAGCAGACCTCTCGCCTTGCTGGTCAGTGGCTACACCTTC
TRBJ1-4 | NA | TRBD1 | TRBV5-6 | CASSRDRVELFF | TGTGCCAGCAGCCGGGACAGGGTTGAACTGTTTTTT
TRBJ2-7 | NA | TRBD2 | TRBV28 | CASKAGGRTYYEQYF | TGTGCCAGCAAAGCGGGGGGCCGAACCTACTACGAGCAGTACTTC
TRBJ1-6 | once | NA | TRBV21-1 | CASIIASGTAISSYNSPLHF | TGTGCCAGCATCATCGCCTCCGGGACAGCGATTTCCTCCTATAATTCACCCCTCCACTTT
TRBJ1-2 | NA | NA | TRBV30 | CAWSVAPLYTF | TGTGCCTGGAGTGTAGCCCCTCTATACACCTTC
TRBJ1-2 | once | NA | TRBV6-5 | CASSYGAGANYGYTF | TGTGCCAGCAGTTACGGGGCAGGAGCTAACTATGGCTACACCTTC
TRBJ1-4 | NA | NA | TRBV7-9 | CASSLGRGTNEKLFF | TGTGCCAGCAGCTTAGGGAGGGGCACTAATGAAAAACTGTTTTTT
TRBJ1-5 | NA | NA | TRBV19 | CASSIRRWGPTNQPQHF | TGTGCCAGTAGTATAAGGCGGTGGGGTCCCACCAATCAGCCCCAGCATTTT
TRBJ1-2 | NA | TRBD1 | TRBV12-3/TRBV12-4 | CASSIAGGYGYTF | TGTGCCAGCAGTATAGCAGGGGGCTATGGCTACACCTTC
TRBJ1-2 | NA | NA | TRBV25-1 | CASSEFWGAGGYTF | TGTGCCAGCAGTGAATTTTGGGGGGCTGGTGGCTACACCTTC
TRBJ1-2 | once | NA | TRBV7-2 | CASSLGGFYGYTF | TGTGCCAGCAGCTTAGGTGGATTCTATGGCTACACCTTC
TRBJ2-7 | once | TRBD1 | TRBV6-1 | CASSESGTGAYEQYF | TGTGCCAGCAGTGAAAGCGGGACAGGGGCCTACGAGCAGTACTTC
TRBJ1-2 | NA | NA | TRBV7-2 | CASSRSINYGYTF | TGTGCCAGTAGCCGATCAATTAACTATGGCTACACCTTC
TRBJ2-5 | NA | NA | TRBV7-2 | CASSLVRETQYF | TGTGCCAGCAGCTTAGTTCGCGAGACCCAGTACTTC
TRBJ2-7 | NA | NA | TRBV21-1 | CASSKGLDRGLSGSYEQYF | TGTGCCAGCAGCAAGGGTTTGGACAGGGGGCTCTCGGGCTCCTACGAGCAGTACTTC
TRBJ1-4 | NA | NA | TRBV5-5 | CASSFSRTDEKLFF | TGTGCCAGCAGCTTTTCCCGGACAGATGAAAAACTGTTTTTT
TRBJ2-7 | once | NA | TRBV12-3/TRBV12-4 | CASTTKKREQYF | TGTGCCAGCACCACGAAGAAACGAGAGCAGTACTTC
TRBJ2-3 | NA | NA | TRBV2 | CASGGAATDTQYF | TGTGCCAGCGGGGGGGCCGCCACAGATACGCAGTATTTT
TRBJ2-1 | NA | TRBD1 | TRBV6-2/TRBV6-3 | CASSYWQGVVEQFF | TGTGCCAGCAGTTACTGGCAGGGGGTGGTCGAGCAGTTCTTC
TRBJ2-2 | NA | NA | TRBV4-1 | CASSHSANTGELFF | TGCGCCAGCAGCCACTCGGCGAACACCGGGGAGCTGTTTTTT
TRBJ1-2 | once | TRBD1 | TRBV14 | CASSHLVGQGTYGYTF | TGTGCCAGCAGCCATTTAGTAGGACAGGGGACATATGGCTACACCTTC
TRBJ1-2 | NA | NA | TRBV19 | CASSAGATAGLSYTF | TGTGCCAGTAGCGCAGGGGCCACCGCGGGACTATCCTACACCTTC
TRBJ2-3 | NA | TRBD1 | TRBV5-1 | CASSRTGTGYTDTQYF | TGCGCCAGCAGTCGAACCGGGACAGGCTACACAGATACGCAGTATTTT
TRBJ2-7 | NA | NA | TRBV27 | CASSYGPTYEQYF | TGTGCCAGCAGTTACGGTCCCACCTACGAGCAGTACTTC
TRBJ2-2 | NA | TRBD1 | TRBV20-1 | CSASRGQGAGELFF | TGCAGTGCTAGTAGGGGACAGGGGGCCGGGGAGCTGTTTTTT
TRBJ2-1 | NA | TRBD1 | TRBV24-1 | CATSDYGDRGNYNEQFF | TGTGCCACCAGTGATTATGGGGACAGGGGAAACTACAATGAGCAGTTCTTC